Below, 15 T cell receptor beta chains from the same sample are listed, as sequenced in a study of T cells of healthy individuals. TCRdb re-called the 5' RACE reads through MiXCR, storing one row per CDR3 protein. The sample includes 100,000 or so distinct CDR3 sequences, under 20% of them seen just once. Receptors originate from a human donor in good health.

This clonotype has only a few counts. The genes are TRBV29-1 and TRBJ2-5; D is undetermined. There are 13 residues in the CDR3. The germline V gene encodes CDR1 SQVTM and CDR2 ANQGSEA. V dropped 1 base and J dropped 5 bases, with 11 bases sitting between them. CDR3 sequence (DNA): TGCAGCGTTGAAGGAAGTGCCGGGGAGACCCAGTACTTC. As protein: CSVEGSAGETQYF.

The rearrangement links TRBV10-3 to TRBJ2-1, with 7 bases that match TRBD2. Germline V gene lookup returns CDR1 ENHRY and CDR2 SYGVKD. The CDR3 spans 14 residues. V was clipped by 4 bases and J by 5 bases; unmatched bases: 5. CDR3 loop: CAISGSGGHNEQFF. As DNA, the CDR3 is TGTGCCATCAGTGGATCGGGAGGACACAATGAGCAGTTCTTC.

The V and J genes are TRBV20-1 and TRBJ2-1; no definite D call. Trimming shortened V by 5 bases and J by 3 bases, and 14 bases separated the two germline ends. Germline V gene lookup returns CDR1 DFQATT and CDR2 SNEGSKA (reference sequence). This CDR3 has 14 residues. The chain's CDR3 is CSAPSQRRYNEQFF. The CDR3 DNA follows: TGCAGTGCTCCTTCCCAGCGTCGCTACAATGAGCAGTTCTTC.

The V gene is TRBV20-1, the J gene TRBJ2-5; no clear D gene. There are 10 residues in the CDR3. The V end was cut by 6 bases, the J end by 2 bases, with 4 bases between. Germline V lookup: CDR1 DFQATT, CDR2 SNEGSKA (reference sequence). The CDR3 bases are TGCAGTGCCCTACAAGAGACCCAGTACTTC. Encoded protein: CSALQETQYF.

The rearrangement uses TRBV6-1 and TRBJ2-1; 7 bases match TRBD1. Per germline, CDR1 MNHNS and CDR2 SASEGT. The CDR3 totals 13 residues. V lost 4 bases to trimming and J lost 7 bases; unmatched junction nucleotides: 4. The CDR3 region is CASSGGGLNEQFF. In DNA, the CDR3 is TGTGCCAGCAGTGGAGGGGGCTTGAATGAGCAGTTCTTC.

The V gene is TRBV3-1, the J gene TRBJ1-1; no clear D gene. V was shortened by 3 bases and J by 4 bases, with 9 bases between the two germline ends. CDR1 and CDR2 (germline): LGHDT, YNNKEL (reference sequence). The CDR3 is 13 residues long. The DNA for the CDR3 is TGTGCCAGCAGCCATGGTGAATTCACTGAAGCTTTCTTT. This translates into CASSHGEFTEAFF.

At least ten counts were recorded for this clonotype. The chain uses TRBV15 and TRBJ2-1, with 12 positions matching TRBD2. The CDR3 has 16 amino acids. The V gene's germline CDR1 is LNHNV and CDR2 YYDKDF (reference sequence). V gave up 1 base and J gave up 10 bases; unmatched junction bases: 8. CDR3 residues: CATSRAIGLAGWEQFF. In DNA, the CDR3 is TGTGCCACCAGCAGAGCGATTGGACTAGCGGGGTGGGAGCAGTTCTTC. The full variable domain, its missing parts supplied by reference TRBV15 and TRBJ2-1, is DAMVIQNPRYQVTQFGKPVTLSCSQTLNHNVMYWYQQKSSQAPKLLFHYYDKDFNNEADTPDNFQSRRPNTSFCFLDIRSPGLGDTAMYLCATSRAIGLAGWEQFFGPGTRLTVL.

The genes are TRBV18 and TRBJ2-7; D possibly corresponds to TRBD1 (8 bases). This CDR3 comprises 16 residues. V lost 2 bases and J 1 base, leaving 15 bases between the germline ends. Germline lookup yields CDR1 KGHSH and CDR2 LQKENI. This CDR3 is CASSPAGRDRSYEQYF. The CDR3 bases are TGTGCCAGCTCACCAGCAGGGAGGGACAGGTCCTACGAGCAGTACTTC.

This rearrangement joins TRBV7-9 to TRBJ2-7, with D perhaps TRBD2 (6 bases). Trimming shortened V by 7 bases and J by 3 bases, and 13 bases separated the two germline ends. The CDR3 spans 13 residues. In germline, CDR1 is SEHNR, CDR2 FQNEAQ (reference sequence). The DNA for the CDR3 is TGTGCCAGCACCCACGGGGGAGACTACGAGCAGTACTTC. Its protein is CASTHGGDYEQYF.

The rearrangement links TRBV28 to TRBJ2-7; 7 nucleotides agree with TRBD1. The V segment lost 4 bases and the J segment 5 bases; nucleotides outside the gene matches: 5. Germline V gives CDR1 MDHEN, CDR2 SYDVKM. The CDR3 has 13 amino acids. This chain's CDR3 is CASSSGQADEQYF. The CDR3 bases are TGTGCCAGCAGTTCCGGACAGGCTGACGAGCAGTACTTC.

The rearrangement uses TRBV6-5 and TRBJ1-6; D is unclear. Between the trimmed V and J ends, which lost 9 bases and 7 bases, there was a span of 10 bases. Germline CDR1 is MNHEY and CDR2 is SVGAGI. The CDR3 has 12 residues. The CDR3 nucleotides read TGTGCCAGTTCAGGAAGAAATTCACCCCTCCACTTT. It specifies CASSGRNSPLHF.

The rearrangement links TRBV28 to TRBJ2-1; D is perhaps TRBD2 (7 bases). Looked up from germline, CDR1 is MDHEN and CDR2 is SYDVKM. The CDR3 spans 14 residues. CDR3 residues: CAFGGGRGDNEQFF. CDR3 nucleotides: TGTGCTTTTGGCGGGGGAAGGGGGGACAATGAGCAGTTCTTC.

This clonotype was seen at least ten times. The rearrangement links TRBV11-2 to TRBJ2-5, with D tentatively TRBD2 (5 bases). CDR3 length: 13 amino acids. Trimming cost V 3 bases and J 4 bases, with 9 bases left between them. Germline V lookup: CDR1 SGHAT, CDR2 FQNNGV. For the CDR3, the DNA is TGTGCCAGCAGCTTTGATCGGGGAGAGACCCAGTACTTC. Residues: CASSFDRGETQYF.

There are a few counts of this clonotype. This rearrangement joins TRBV2 to TRBJ2-5; TRBD1 or TRBD2 may be the D gene (5 bases each). Germline assignment: CDR1 SNHLY and CDR2 FYNNEI. The CDR3 is 15 residues long. V lost 4 bases and J 9 bases, leaving 21 bases between the germline ends. CDR3 in DNA: TGTGCCAGCAGTGTCGAGGGGTTCGAGCCTGGGGCCCAGTACTTC. It is translated as CASSVEGFEPGAQYF.

In its sample, this clonotype was seen many times. The CDR3 region is CSAPQGPSQPQHF. The CDR3 DNA is TGCAGTGCTCCCCAGGGGCCCAGTCAGCCCCAGCATTTT. V usage is TRBV20-1 and J usage is TRBJ1-5; D might be TRBD1 (6 bases). Per the germline V gene, CDR1 is DFQATT and CDR2 is SNEGSKA (reference sequence). Trimming removed 5 bases at V and 6 bases at J, with 14 bases between. The CDR3 spans 13 residues.